These 2 T cell receptor beta chains came from one sample sequenced in a study of T cell responses to AZD1222 COVID-19 vaccine. The method was immunoSEQ multiplex PCR; TCRdb's version includes in-frame clones alone and lacks a portion of them. The data show more than 70,000 clones, with roughly 90% seen just once and around 5.1% held by the top ten. Sequenced here: peripheral blood, sampled on day 0 of MenACWY control vaccination. The receptors originated from an adult in good health.

This clone appeared once. The V gene is TRBV6-5, the J gene TRBJ2-5, with D possibly being TRBD1 (6 bases). In germline, CDR1 is MNHEY, CDR2 SVGAGI. V was clipped by 5 bases and J by 2 bases, with 12 bases between them. The CDR3 runs to 14 residues. CDR3 DNA sequence: TGTGCCAGCAGTCGTGACAGGCCTCAAGAGACCCAGTACTTC. It encodes CASSRDRPQETQYF.

DNA of the CDR3: TGTGCCAGCAGTCCTCCGGGACAGGGGCGCTACGAGCAGTACTTC. Protein: CASSPPGQGRYEQYF. The chain uses TRBV7-9 and TRBJ2-7; 10 bases align to TRBD1. The CDR3 contains 15 residues. V lost 6 bases and J lost 3; bases outside the gene matches: 8. Germline V CDR1 and CDR2: SEHNR, FQNEAQ (reference sequence).